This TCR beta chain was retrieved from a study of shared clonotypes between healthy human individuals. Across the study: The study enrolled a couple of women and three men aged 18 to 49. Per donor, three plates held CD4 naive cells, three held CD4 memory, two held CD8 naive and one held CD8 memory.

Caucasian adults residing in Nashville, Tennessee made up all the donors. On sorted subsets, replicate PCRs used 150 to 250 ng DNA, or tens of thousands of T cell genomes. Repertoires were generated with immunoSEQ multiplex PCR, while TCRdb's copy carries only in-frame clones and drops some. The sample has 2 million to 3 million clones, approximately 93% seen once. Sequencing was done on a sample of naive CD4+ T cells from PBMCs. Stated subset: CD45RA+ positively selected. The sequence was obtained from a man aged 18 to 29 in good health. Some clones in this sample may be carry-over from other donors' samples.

CDR3 amino acids: CAWSVLGRGDTEAFF. In DNA form, the CDR3 reads TGTGCCTGGAGTGTACTTGGGAGAGGAGACACTGAAGCTTTCTTT. The rearrangement joins TRBV30 to TRBJ1-1; D is unresolved. Germline V gene lookup returns CDR1 GTSNPN and CDR2 SVGIG (reference sequence). The CDR3 is made up of 15 amino acids. The V and J ends lost 0 bases and 3 bases respectively, with 14 bases between them. Full variable domain (remainder filled in from reference TRBV30 and TRBJ1-1): SQTIHQWPATLVQPVGSPLSLECTVEGTSNPNLYWYRQAAGRGLQLLFYSVGIGQISSEVPQNLSASRPQDRQFILSSKKLLLSDSGFYLCAWSVLGRGDTEAFFGQGTRLTVV.